These 7 T cell receptor beta chains originate from one sample sequenced in a study of cytomegalovirus exposure and HLA in healthy donors. With 60 Vbeta and 13 Jbeta primers, the PCR was carried out. Profiling relied on immunoSEQ multiplex PCR, and the TCRdb table lists in-frame clones only, not all of them. The sample shows 200,000 or so clones, approximately 80% of them seen only once. Sequenced material: PBMCs. The source of these receptors is a man aged 25 to 40 in good health and CMV-seronegative.

The chain joins TRBV4-3 to TRBJ2-7; D possibly corresponds to TRBD2 (5 bases). The germline V gene has CDR1 LGHNA and CDR2 YSLEER. Trimming removed 2 bases from V and 4 bases from J, with 30 bases in between. The CDR3 runs 20 residues. The CDR3 reads CASSQLYSFGKEIPSYEQYF. The CDR3 nucleotides are TGCGCCAGCAGCCAACTCTACTCGTTCGGGAAGGAAATCCCCTCTTACGAGCAGTACTTC.

The CDR3 reads CSVEGRQGDYGYTF. In DNA, the CDR3 is TGCAGCGTTGAGGGGAGACAGGGGGACTATGGCTACACCTTC. The chain recombines TRBV29-1 with TRBJ1-2, with 9 bases identical to TRBD1. Germline V gene lookup returns CDR1 SQVTM and CDR2 ANQGSEA. The CDR3 totals 14 residues. Unmatched junction bases numbered 5, after V lost 3 bases and J lost 3 bases.

This clone was recorded only once. This chain links TRBV7-9 with TRBJ1-2; 8 bases map to TRBD1. This CDR3 contains 15 residues. V shed 5 bases and J 6 bases; nucleotides not matched to a gene: 11. The germline V gene has CDR1 SEHNR and CDR2 FQNEAQ (reference sequence). The CDR3 bases are TGTGCCAGCAGCACGGACAGGGCGGGCAGTAATGGCTACACCTTC. It codes for CASSTDRAGSNGYTF.

This clone showed up just a few times. Within the sample, other DNA sequences also encode this same CDR3. V is TRBV28 and J is TRBJ1-2, with D possibly TRBD1 on 5 matching bases. This CDR3 has 14 amino acids. Germline V gene data show CDR1 as MDHEN and CDR2 as SYDVKM. V was shortened by 6 bases and J by 0 bases, with 11 bases between the two germline ends. CDR3 amino acids: CASSPGGANYGYTF. The CDR3 DNA reads TGTGCCAGCAGCCCGGGGGGGGCTAACTATGGCTACACCTTC.

J is TRBJ1-6 and V is TRBV19; TRBD1 is a possible D gene (6 bases). CDR1 is LNHDA and CDR2 is SQIVND in the germline V gene (reference sequence). V lost 5 bases to trimming and J lost 0 bases, with 11 bases between them. CDR3 size: 16 residues. The CDR3 region is CASSAGESSYNSPLHF. The CDR3 DNA is TGTGCCAGTAGTGCAGGGGAAAGCTCCTATAATTCACCCCTCCACTTT.

V and J are TRBV2 and TRBJ2-5; TRBD1 matches at 7 bases. CDR3 size: 16 residues. Germline CDR1 reads SNHLY; CDR2 reads FYNNEI. The V segment lost 2 bases and the J segment 5 bases; nucleotides outside the gene matches: 11. DNA of the CDR3: TGTGCCAGCAGTGAAACTAACAGGGGAATGTGGGAGACCCAGTACTTC. Translated, it gives CASSETNRGMWETQYF.

The chain has TRBV5-1 and TRBJ1-5; D ambiguous. Per germline, CDR1 SGHRS and CDR2 YFSETQ. The CDR3 is made up of 13 amino acids. Trimming took 4 bases from V and 10 from J, leaving 15 bases between them. CDR3 loop: CASSPQGSGPQHF. The CDR3 coding sequence is TGCGCCAGCAGCCCCCAAGGCAGCGGACCCCAGCATTTT.